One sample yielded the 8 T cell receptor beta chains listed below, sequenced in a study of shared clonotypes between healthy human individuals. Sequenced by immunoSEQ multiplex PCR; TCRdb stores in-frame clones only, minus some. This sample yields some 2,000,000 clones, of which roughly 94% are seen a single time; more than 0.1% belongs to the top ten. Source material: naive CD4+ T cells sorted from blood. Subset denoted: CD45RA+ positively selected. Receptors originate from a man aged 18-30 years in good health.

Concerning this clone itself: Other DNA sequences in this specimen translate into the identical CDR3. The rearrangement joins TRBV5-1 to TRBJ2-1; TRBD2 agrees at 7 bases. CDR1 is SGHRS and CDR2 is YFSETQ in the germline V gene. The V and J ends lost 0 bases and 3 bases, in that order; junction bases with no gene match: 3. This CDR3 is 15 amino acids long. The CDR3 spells CASSLGGGSYNEQFF. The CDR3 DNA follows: TGCGCCAGCAGCTTGGGCGGGGGTAGCTACAATGAGCAGTTCTTC.

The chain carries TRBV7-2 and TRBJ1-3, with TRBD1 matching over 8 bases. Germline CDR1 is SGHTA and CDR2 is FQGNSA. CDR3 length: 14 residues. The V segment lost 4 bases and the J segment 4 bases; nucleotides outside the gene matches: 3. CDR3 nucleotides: TGTGCCAGCAGCTCGACAGGGGACGGAAACACCATATATTTT. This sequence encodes CASSSTGDGNTIYF.

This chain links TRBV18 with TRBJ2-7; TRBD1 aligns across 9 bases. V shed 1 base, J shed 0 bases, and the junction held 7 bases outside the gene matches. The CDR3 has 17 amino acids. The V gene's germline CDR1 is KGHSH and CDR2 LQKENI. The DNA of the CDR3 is TGTGCCAGCTCACCACTAACGGGGACAGGGAGCTCCTACGAGCAGTACTTC. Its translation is CASSPLTGTGSSYEQYF.

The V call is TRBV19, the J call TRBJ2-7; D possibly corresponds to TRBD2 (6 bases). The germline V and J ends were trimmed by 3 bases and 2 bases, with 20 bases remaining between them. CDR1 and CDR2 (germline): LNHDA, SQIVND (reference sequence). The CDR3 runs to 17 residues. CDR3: CASSMFHWSGTPYEQYF. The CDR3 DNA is TGTGCCAGTAGTATGTTCCACTGGTCTGGGACTCCCTACGAGCAGTACTTC.

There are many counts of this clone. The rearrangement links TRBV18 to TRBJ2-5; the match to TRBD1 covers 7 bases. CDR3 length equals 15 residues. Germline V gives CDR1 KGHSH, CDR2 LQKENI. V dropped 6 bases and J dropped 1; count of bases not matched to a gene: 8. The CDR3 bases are TGTGCCAGCTCCCAGCGGACAGGTACCCAAGAGACCCAGTACTTC. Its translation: CASSQRTGTQETQYF.

The CDR3 DNA follows: TGTGCCTGGAGGCCGGGCCGGCGGGGAGGTGGCACTGAAGCTTTCTTT. Translating it yields CAWRPGRRGGGTEAFF. The rearrangement uses TRBV30 and TRBJ1-1; D gene ambiguous. V was shortened by 3 bases and J by 4 bases, with 21 bases between the two germline ends. The CDR3 is 16 amino acids. In germline, CDR1 is GTSNPN, CDR2 SVGIG (reference sequence).

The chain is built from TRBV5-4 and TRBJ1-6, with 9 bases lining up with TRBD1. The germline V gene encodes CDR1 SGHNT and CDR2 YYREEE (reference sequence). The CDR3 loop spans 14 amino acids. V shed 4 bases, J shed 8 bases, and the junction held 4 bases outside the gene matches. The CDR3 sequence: CASSMDRGYSPLHF. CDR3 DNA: TGTGCCAGCAGCATGGACAGGGGTTATTCACCCCTCCACTTT.

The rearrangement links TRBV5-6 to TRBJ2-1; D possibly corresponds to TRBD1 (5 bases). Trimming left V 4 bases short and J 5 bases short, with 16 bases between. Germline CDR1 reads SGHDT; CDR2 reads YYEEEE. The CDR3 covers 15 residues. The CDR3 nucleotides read TGTGCCAGCAGCACGACAGCCAGCCCTCACAATGAGCAGTTCTTC. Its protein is CASSTTASPHNEQFF.